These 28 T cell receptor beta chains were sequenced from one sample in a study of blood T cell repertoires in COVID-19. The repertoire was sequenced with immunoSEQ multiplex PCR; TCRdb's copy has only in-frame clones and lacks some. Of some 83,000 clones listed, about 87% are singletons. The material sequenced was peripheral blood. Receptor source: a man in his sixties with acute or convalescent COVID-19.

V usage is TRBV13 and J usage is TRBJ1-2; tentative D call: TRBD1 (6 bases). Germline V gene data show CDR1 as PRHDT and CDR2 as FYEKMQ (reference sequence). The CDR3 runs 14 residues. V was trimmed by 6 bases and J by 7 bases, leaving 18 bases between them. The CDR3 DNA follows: TGTGCCAGCAGGCCCTCGGGGGGCCCCGGTGGCTACACCTTC. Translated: CASRPSGGPGGYTF.

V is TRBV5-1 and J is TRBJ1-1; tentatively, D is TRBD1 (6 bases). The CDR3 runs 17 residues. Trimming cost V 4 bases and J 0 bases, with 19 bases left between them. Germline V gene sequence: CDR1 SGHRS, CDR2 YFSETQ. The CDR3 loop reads CASSPRGGRPMNTEAFF. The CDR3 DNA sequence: TGCGCCAGCAGCCCCCGCGGGGGCCGTCCCATGAACACTGAAGCTTTCTTT.

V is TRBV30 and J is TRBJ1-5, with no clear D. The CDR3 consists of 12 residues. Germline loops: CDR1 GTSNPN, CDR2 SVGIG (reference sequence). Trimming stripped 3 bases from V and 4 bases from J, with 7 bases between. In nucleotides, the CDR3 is TGTGCCTGGAGGGTACTTAATCAGCCCCAGCATTTT. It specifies CAWRVLNQPQHF.

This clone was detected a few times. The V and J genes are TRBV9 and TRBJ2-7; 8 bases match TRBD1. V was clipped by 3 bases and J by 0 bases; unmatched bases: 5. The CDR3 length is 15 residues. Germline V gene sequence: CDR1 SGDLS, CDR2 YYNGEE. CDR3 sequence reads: CASSGGQDFSYEQYF. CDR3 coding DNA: TGTGCCAGCAGCGGGGGACAGGATTTCTCCTACGAGCAGTACTTC. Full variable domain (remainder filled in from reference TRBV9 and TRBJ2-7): DSGVTQTPKHLITATGQRVTLRCSPRSGDLSVYWYQQSLDQGLQFLIQYYNGEERAKGNILERFSAQQFPDLHSELNLSSLELGDSALYFCASSGGQDFSYEQYFGPGTRLTVT.

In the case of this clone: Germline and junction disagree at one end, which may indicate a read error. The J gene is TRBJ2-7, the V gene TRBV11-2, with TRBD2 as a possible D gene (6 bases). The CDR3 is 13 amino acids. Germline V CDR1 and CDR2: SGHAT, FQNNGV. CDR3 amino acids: CASSYTSSHEQYF. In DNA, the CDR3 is TGTGCCAGCAGCTACACTAGCTCCCACGAGCAGTACTTC.

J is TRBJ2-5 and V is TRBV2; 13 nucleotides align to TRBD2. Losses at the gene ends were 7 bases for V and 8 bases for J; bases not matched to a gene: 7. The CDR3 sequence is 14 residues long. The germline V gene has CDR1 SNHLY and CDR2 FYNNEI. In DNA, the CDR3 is TGTGCCAGCAATCGACTAGCGGGGGGTGACACCCAGTACTTC. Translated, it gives CASNRLAGGDTQYF.

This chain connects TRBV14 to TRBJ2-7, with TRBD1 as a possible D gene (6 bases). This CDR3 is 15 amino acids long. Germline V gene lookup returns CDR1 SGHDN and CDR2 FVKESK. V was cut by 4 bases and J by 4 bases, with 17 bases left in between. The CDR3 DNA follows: TGTGCCAGCAGCCTCCGATGGGGGCAGGGATACGAGCAGTACTTC. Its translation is CASSLRWGQGYEQYF.

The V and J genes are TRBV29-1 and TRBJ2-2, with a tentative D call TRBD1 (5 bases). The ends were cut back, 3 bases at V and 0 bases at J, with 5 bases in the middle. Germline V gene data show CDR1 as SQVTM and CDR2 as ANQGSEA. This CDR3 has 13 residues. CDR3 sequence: CSVDRANTGELFF. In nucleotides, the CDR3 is TGCAGCGTTGACAGGGCGAACACCGGGGAGCTGTTTTTT.

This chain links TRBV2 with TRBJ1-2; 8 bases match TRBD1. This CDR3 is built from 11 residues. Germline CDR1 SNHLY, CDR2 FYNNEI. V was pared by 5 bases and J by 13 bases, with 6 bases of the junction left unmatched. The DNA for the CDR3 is TGTGCCAGCAGTCAGCAGGGGGCTGTCACCTTC. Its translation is CASSQQGAVTF. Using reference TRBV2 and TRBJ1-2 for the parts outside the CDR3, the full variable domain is EPEVTQTPSHQVTQMGQEVILRCVPISNHLYFYWYRQILGQKVEFLVSFYNNEISEKSEIFDDQFSVERPDGSNFTLKIRSTKLEDSAMYFCASSQQGAVTFGSGTRLTVV.

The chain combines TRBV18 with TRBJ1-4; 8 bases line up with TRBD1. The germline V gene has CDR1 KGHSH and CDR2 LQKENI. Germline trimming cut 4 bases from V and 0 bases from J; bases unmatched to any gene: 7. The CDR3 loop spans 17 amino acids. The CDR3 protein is CASSQIPQGATNEKLFF. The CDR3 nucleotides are TGTGCCAGCTCACAAATTCCACAGGGGGCAACTAATGAAAAACTGTTTTTT. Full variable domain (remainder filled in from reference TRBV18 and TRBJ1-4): NAGVMQNPRHLVRRRGQEARLRCSPMKGHSHVYWYRQLPEEGLKFMVYLQKENIIDESGMPKERFSAEFPKEGPSILRIQQVVRGDSAAYFCASSQIPQGATNEKLFFGSGTQLSVL.

CDR3 coding DNA: TGTGCCAGCAGCGTAGGTCCAGGGGATAGCACAGATACGCAGTATTTT. It yields the protein CASSVGPGDSTDTQYF. This chain links TRBV9 with TRBJ2-3; perhaps TRBD1 as D (6 bases). Germline V gene lookup returns CDR1 SGDLS and CDR2 YYNGEE. The CDR3 totals 16 residues. Trimming pared 0 bases from V and 0 bases from J, leaving 11 bases between.

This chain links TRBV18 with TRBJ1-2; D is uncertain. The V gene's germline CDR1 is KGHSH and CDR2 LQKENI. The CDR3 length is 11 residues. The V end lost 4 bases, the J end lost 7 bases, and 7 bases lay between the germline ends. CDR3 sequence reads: CASSREFGYTF. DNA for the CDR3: TGTGCCAGCTCACGCGAGTTTGGCTACACCTTC.

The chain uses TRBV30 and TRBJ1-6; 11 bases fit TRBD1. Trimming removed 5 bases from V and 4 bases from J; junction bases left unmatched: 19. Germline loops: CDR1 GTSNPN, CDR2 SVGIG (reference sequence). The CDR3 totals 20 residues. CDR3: CAWARTGGFRRASYNSPLHF. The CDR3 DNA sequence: TGTGCCTGGGCCCGGACAGGGGGCTTCAGAAGGGCATCTTATAATTCACCCCTCCACTTT.

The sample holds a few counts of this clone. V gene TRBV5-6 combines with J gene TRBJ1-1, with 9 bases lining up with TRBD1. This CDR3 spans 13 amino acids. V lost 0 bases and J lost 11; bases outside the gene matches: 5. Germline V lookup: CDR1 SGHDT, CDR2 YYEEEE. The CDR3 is CASSLARGQGAFF. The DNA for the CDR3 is TGTGCCAGCAGCTTGGCCAGGGGACAGGGCGCTTTCTTT.

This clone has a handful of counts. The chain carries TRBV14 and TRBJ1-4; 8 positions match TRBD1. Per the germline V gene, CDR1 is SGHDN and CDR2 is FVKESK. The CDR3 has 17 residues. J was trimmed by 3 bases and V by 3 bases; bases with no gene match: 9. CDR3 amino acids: CASSHAPQGAANEKLFF. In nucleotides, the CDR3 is TGTGCCAGCAGCCACGCACCTCAGGGGGCTGCTAATGAAAAACTGTTTTTT.

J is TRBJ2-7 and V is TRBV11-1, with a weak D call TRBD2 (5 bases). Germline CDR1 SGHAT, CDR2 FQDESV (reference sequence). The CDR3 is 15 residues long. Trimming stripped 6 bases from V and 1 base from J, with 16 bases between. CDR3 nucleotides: TGTGCCAGCAGGGACTCAAGGACCTCGTCCTACGAGCAGTACTTC. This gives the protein CASRDSRTSSYEQYF.

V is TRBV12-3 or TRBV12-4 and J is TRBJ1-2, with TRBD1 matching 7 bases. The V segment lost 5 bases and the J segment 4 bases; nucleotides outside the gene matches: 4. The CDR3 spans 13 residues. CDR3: CASSQQGIYGYTF. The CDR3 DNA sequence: TGTGCCAGCAGTCAACAGGGGATCTATGGCTACACCTTC.

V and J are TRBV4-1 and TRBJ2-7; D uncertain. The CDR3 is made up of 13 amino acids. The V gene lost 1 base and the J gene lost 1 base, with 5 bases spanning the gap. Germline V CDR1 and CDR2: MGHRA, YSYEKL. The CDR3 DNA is TGCGCCAGCAGCCAAGCGTATTCCTACGAGCAGTACTTC. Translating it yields CASSQAYSYEQYF.

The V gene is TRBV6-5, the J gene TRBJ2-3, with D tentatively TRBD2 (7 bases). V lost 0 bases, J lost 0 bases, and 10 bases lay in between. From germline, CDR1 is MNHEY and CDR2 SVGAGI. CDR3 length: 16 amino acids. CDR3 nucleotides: TGTGCCAGCAGTTACTCGGGGAGGGGGAGCACAGATACGCAGTATTTT. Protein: CASSYSGRGSTDTQYF.

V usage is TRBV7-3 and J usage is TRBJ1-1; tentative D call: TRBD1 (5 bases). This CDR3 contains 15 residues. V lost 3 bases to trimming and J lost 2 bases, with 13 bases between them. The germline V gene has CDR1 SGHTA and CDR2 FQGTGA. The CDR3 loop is CASSLGPLGNTEAFF. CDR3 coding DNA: TGTGCCAGCAGCTTGGGGCCTCTTGGAAACACTGAAGCTTTCTTT.

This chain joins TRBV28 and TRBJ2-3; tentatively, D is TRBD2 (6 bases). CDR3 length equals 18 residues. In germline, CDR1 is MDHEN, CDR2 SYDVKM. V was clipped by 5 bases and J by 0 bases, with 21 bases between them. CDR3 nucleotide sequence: TGTGCCAGCAGTCCCCCCGGGGGAGCGTACTCTAGCACAGATACGCAGTATTTT. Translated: CASSPPGGAYSSTDTQYF.

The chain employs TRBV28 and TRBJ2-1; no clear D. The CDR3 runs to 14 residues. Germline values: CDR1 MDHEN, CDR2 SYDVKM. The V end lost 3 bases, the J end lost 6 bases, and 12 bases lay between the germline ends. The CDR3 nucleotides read TGTGCCAGCAGTTTGACTGCCCTCCCCAATGAGCAGTTCTTC. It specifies CASSLTALPNEQFF.

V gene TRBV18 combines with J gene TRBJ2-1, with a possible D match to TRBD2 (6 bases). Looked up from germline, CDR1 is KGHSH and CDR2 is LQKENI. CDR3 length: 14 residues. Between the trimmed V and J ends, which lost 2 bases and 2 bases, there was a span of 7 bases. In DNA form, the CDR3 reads TGTGCCAGCTCACCAGGGGGGACCTACAATGAGCAGTTCTTC. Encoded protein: CASSPGGTYNEQFF. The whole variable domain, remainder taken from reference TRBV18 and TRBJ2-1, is NAGVMQNPRHLVRRRGQEARLRCSPMKGHSHVYWYRQLPEEGLKFMVYLQKENIIDESGMPKERFSAEFPKEGPSILRIQQVVRGDSAAYFCASSPGGTYNEQFFGPGTRLTVL.

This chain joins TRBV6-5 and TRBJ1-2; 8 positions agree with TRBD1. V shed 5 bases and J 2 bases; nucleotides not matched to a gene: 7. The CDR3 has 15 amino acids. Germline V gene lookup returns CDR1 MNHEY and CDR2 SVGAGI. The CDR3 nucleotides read TGTGCCAGCAGTAGTGGACAGGGAGCGAACTATGGCTACACCTTC. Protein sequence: CASSSGQGANYGYTF.

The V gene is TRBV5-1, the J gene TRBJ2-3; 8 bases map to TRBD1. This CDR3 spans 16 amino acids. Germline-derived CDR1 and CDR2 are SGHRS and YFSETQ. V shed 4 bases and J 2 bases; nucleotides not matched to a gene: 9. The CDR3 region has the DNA TGCGCCAGCAGCCTGGACAGGGATAGTCTCACAGATACGCAGTATTTT. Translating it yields CASSLDRDSLTDTQYF.

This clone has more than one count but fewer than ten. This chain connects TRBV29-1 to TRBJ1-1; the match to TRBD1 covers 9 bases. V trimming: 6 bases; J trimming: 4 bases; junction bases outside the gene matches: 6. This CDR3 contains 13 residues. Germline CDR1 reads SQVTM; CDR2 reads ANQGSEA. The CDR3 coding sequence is TGCAGCGTGGGCGGACAGGGGAGCACTGAAGCTTTCTTT. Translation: CSVGGQGSTEAFF.

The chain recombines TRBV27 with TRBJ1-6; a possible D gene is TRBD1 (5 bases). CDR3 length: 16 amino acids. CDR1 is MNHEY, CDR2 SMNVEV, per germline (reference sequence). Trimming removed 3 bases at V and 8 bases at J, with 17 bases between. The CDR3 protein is CASSFNAGRPDSPLHF. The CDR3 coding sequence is TGTGCCAGCAGTTTCAACGCGGGGCGCCCGGATTCACCCCTCCACTTT.

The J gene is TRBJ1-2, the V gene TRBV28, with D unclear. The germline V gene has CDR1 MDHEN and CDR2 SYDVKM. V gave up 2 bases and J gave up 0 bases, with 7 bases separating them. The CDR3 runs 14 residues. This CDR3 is CASSLGQSNYGYTF. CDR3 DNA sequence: TGTGCCAGCAGTTTAGGGCAGTCTAACTATGGCTACACCTTC.